These T cell receptor beta chains were read from a single sample in a study of blood T cells in healthy people across ages. TCRdb called the 5' RACE reads again in MiXCR, with one record for every CDR3 protein. The sample holds hundreds of thousands of distinct CDR3 sequences, 56% seen once. The source material was blood. The receptor set was obtained from a man aged 35-49 years in good health. CDR3s include the opening cysteine and the closing phenylalanine or tryptophan. A D gene is named only where the DNA matches it firmly. For some rows the clone size is stated as once, few or many, or as a class when expanded; others skip it.

d_call,v_call,cdr3_length,j_call,clone_size,cdr3_aa,cdr3_nt
TRBD2,TRBV9,14,TRBJ2-5,NA,CASSVGPGGETQYF,TGTGCCAGCAGCGTAGGACCGGGGGGAGAGACCCAGTACTTC
NA,TRBV7-3,14,TRBJ2-3,few,CASSLAEYTDTQYF,TGTGCCAGCAGCTTAGCAGAATACACAGATACGCAGTATTTT
NA,TRBV29-1,14,TRBJ2-1,NA,CSVQVSEVYNEQFF,TGCAGCGTTCAAGTCTCGGAGGTTTACAATGAGCAGTTCTTC
NA,TRBV20-1,14,TRBJ2-5,few,CSARVEKGWETQYF,TGCAGTGCTAGAGTAGAGAAGGGATGGGAGACCCAGTACTTC
TRBD2,TRBV6-5,14,TRBJ2-4,few,CATSYLAGVDIQYF,TGTGCCACCAGTTACTTAGCGGGAGTCGACATTCAGTACTTC
NA,TRBV4-3,17,TRBJ2-7,few,CASSQDPQVDRPYEQYF,TGCGCCAGCAGCCAAGATCCCCAAGTTGACAGGCCCTACGAGCAGTACTTC
TRBD2,TRBV20-1,15,TRBJ2-5,NA,CSARDLTSGQETQYF,TGCAGTGCTAGAGATCTAACTAGCGGACAAGAGACCCAGTACTTC
TRBD1,TRBV9,15,TRBJ2-7,NA,CASSSGQGAYNEQYF,TGTGCCAGCAGTTCTGGACAGGGGGCGTACAATGAGCAGTACTTC
TRBD2,TRBV13,16,TRBJ2-7,NA,CASSSMTSASSYEQYF,TGTGCCAGCAGCTCAATGACTAGCGCCAGCTCCTACGAGCAGTACTTC
TRBD2,TRBV6-6,15,TRBJ2-1,NA,CASSYTASGMNEQFF,TGTGCCAGCAGTTACACGGCTAGCGGGATGAATGAGCAGTTCTTC
NA,TRBV12-5,13,TRBJ2-7,few,CASGLDTFNEQYF,TGTGCTAGTGGTTTGGACACTTTCAACGAGCAGTACTTC
NA,TRBV30,13,TRBJ1-5,NA,CAWSDQGSQPQHF,TGTGCCTGGAGTGACCAGGGGAGCCAGCCCCAGCATTTT
TRBD2,TRBV6-1,18,TRBJ2-3,NA,CASSNETPTGRRADTQYF,TGTGCCAGCAGCAACGAAACACCCACCGGGAGGCGCGCAGATACGCAGTATTTT
NA,TRBV15,14,TRBJ2-5,NA,CAAAARGKEETQYF,TGTGCCGCCGCAGCGAGAGGGAAGGAAGAGACCCAGTACTTC
NA,TRBV25-1,15,TRBJ1-2,few,CASSDPGTGNYGYTF,TGTGCCAGCAGTGACCCCGGGACTGGGAACTATGGCTACACCTTC